This T cell receptor (beta chain) was captured in a study of cytomegalovirus exposure and HLA in healthy donors. Study observations and caveats: It was confirmed in vitro that a few of the CMV-associated chains were specific for CMV antigens. Common viral pathogens seemed, in a later analysis, to connect with several of the most significant clusters.

Notes on this clone: As yet, its antigen is unknown. Other nucleotide sequences in the sample specify the same CDR3.

The germline V gene has CDR1 MNHNS and CDR2 SASEGT. Trimming cost V 3 bases and J 3 bases; bases outside gene matches: 0. The length of the CDR3 is 15 residues. In the PCR, 60 Vbeta and 13 Jbeta primers were used. The protocol was immunoSEQ multiplex PCR, while the TCRdb copy is restricted to in-frame clones and leaves out a portion. The sample includes about 98,000 clones, under 75% of them seen just once. The receptor comes from a middle-aged man in good health and CMV-seronegative. The chain couples TRBV6-1 to TRBJ2-1, with 12 bases lining up with TRBD2. Input material: PBMCs. This CDR3 is CASSETSGSYNEQFF. CDR3 bases: TGTGCCAGCAGTGAGACTAGCGGGAGCTACAATGAGCAGTTCTTC.